The 27 T cell receptor beta chains given below trace back to one sample, sequenced in a study of T cells expressing NK-cell markers. TCRdb reanalyzed the 5' RACE reads, giving one entry per CDR3 protein sequence and no DNA. This table lists about 460,000 distinct CDR3 sequences. The sample consisted of blood T cells: a sorted CD56 or NKG2C T cell subset, CD4+ or CD8+ T cells, or bulk PBMC T cells (not recorded which). These receptors originate from a woman between 50 and 59 years old in good health.

This rearrangement joins TRBV19 to TRBJ1-5; TCRdb's D gene call, TRBD1, goes unchecked for lack of DNA. Germline V gene data show CDR1 as LNHDA and CDR2 as SQIVND (reference sequence). The CDR3 loop spans 14 amino acids. The CDR3 reads CASSIKTVDQPQHF.

The chain recombines TRBV12-3 or TRBV12-4 with TRBJ2-2; TCRdb calls TRBD2, which cannot be checked without DNA. This CDR3 comprises 13 residues. The CDR3 protein is CGSARRGGGELFF.

This rearrangement joins TRBV5-1 to TRBJ1-1. The CDR3 runs to 13 residues. The V gene's germline CDR1 is SGHRS and CDR2 YFSETQ. This CDR3 reads CASSPTMNTEAFF. Full variable domain (remainder filled in from reference TRBV5-1 and TRBJ1-1): KAGVTQTPRYLIKTRGQQVTLSCSPISGHRSVSWYQQTPGQGLQFLFEYFSETQRNKGNFPGRFSGRQFSNSRSEMNVSTLELGDSALYLCASSPTMNTEAFFGQGTRLTVV.

J is TRBJ2-5 and V is TRBV9; the TRBD2 assignment by TCRdb is unverifiable without DNA. Germline values: CDR1 SGDLS, CDR2 YYNGEE. The CDR3 spans 18 residues. This CDR3 is CASSPSGLAGGPGETQYF.

The chain is built from TRBV2 and TRBJ2-1; TCRdb's assignment of TRBD2 cannot be checked, as there is no DNA. The CDR3 contains 15 residues. CDR1 and CDR2 from the germline V gene are SNHLY and FYNNEI. The CDR3 spells CASSELGLAANEQFF.

The CDR3 here is CSVDFRQALSYNEQFF. This chain links TRBV29-1 with TRBJ2-1; TCRdb proposes TRBD1, but this gene call is untestable without DNA. This CDR3 region has 16 residues. Germline V gene sequence: CDR1 SQVTM, CDR2 ANQGSEA.

V gene TRBV5-1 combines with J gene TRBJ2-2. The CDR3 is 13 residues long. Germline CDR1 and CDR2: SGHRS and YFSETQ. The CDR3 loop reads CASTWASSGELFF.

This rearrangement joins TRBV20-1 to TRBJ2-1; the D call from TCRdb, TRBD2, cannot be confirmed without DNA. This CDR3 is 17 amino acids long. Germline CDR1 reads DFQATT; CDR2 reads SNEGSKA (reference sequence). This chain's CDR3 is CSAWVLAGGTSYNEQFF.

Here the CDR3 reads CASSGGSGSNTDTQYF. V gene TRBV9 combines with J gene TRBJ2-3; TCRdb proposes TRBD2, but this gene call is untestable without DNA. Per germline, CDR1 SGDLS and CDR2 YYNGEE. The CDR3 runs 16 residues.

J is TRBJ2-2 and V is TRBV12-3 or TRBV12-4; TCRdb designates TRBD1, a call that cannot be tested without DNA. The CDR3 has 15 amino acids. CDR3 amino acids: CASSPRVMATGELFF.

The rearrangement joins TRBV29-1 to TRBJ1-1; TCRdb outputs TRBD1, but without DNA this stays unchecked. Germline loops: CDR1 SQVTM, CDR2 ANQGSEA. The length of the CDR3 is 12 residues. The CDR3 spells CSAYRVSTEAFF.

The chain joins TRBV30 to TRBJ2-3; TCRdb's D call of TRBD2 is untestable without DNA. The CDR3 has 15 residues. Germline V lookup: CDR1 GTSNPN, CDR2 SVGIG (reference sequence). The CDR3 reads CAWSGLAGSTDTQYF.

The rearrangement links TRBV18 to TRBJ2-5; TCRdb gives TRBD2 as the D gene, but with no DNA this cannot be confirmed. Germline CDR1 and CDR2: KGHSH and LQKENI. This CDR3 is built from 12 residues. The CDR3 region is CASSPAKETQYF.

This chain connects TRBV20-1 to TRBJ2-1; TCRdb calls TRBD1, which cannot be checked without DNA. The CDR3 covers 17 residues. Germline V gene lookup returns CDR1 DFQATT and CDR2 SNEGSKA (reference sequence). CDR3 region: CSARDAGGDRAQGEQFF.

The rearrangement links TRBV12-3 or TRBV12-4 to TRBJ2-2; TCRdb selects TRBD2, and the lack of DNA leaves this call unchecked. CDR3 length equals 18 residues. CDR3 sequence: CASSSTGQVGLVIRELFF.

This CDR3 reads CASSLESPDTQYF. The gene calls are TRBV5-1 and TRBJ2-3. This CDR3 spans 13 amino acids. Germline CDR1 and CDR2: SGHRS and YFSETQ.

V is TRBV10-1 and J is TRBJ2-5. This CDR3 is built from 14 residues. Germline CDR1 WNHNN, CDR2 SYGVQD (reference sequence). CDR3 loop: CASSESWGRETQYF.

The genes are TRBV4-1 and TRBJ2-2; no DNA is available, so the TRBD1 call from TCRdb remains unchecked. The CDR3 has 16 residues. Germline V CDR1 and CDR2: MGHRA, YSYEKL. The CDR3 sequence is CASSQEGTAGTGELFF.

This rearrangement joins TRBV6-1 to TRBJ1-5. Germline V gene data show CDR1 as MNHNS and CDR2 as SASEGT. The CDR3 has 16 residues. The CDR3 sequence is CASSEGAGFVYQPQHF.

The chain uses TRBV12-3 or TRBV12-4 and TRBJ1-3; the D call of TRBD1 rests on TCRdb alone, since no DNA is present to check it. The CDR3 length is 15 residues. The chain's CDR3 is CASSSVTPGVYTIYF.

The CDR3 sequence is CASSPSTVTSTQYF. The chain links TRBV28 to TRBJ2-5. The V gene's germline CDR1 is MDHEN and CDR2 SYDVKM. The CDR3 contains 14 residues.

The V call is TRBV21-1, the J call TRBJ1-3; TCRdb outputs TRBD1, but without DNA this stays unchecked. TRBV21-1 is shown as a pseudogene. This CDR3 spans 17 amino acids. CDR3 sequence reads: CASSKGGEGASGNTIYF.

The chain links TRBV12-3 or TRBV12-4 to TRBJ2-1; TCRdb picks TRBD2, but there is no DNA to check that call. The CDR3 sequence is 16 residues long. The CDR3 protein is CASSLGFGTFKREQFF.

The chain joins TRBV24-1 to TRBJ2-1; TCRdb lists TRBD1, though no DNA is available to test this call. The CDR3 has 15 amino acids. Germline CDR1 is KGHDR and CDR2 is SFDVKD. CDR3 loop: CAIGAGGAGYNEQFF.

The chain employs TRBV27 and TRBJ1-1; TCRdb outputs TRBD1, but without DNA this stays unchecked. The CDR3 length is 15 residues. CDR1 is MNHEY and CDR2 is SMNVEV in the germline V gene (reference sequence). CDR3 loop: CASSRVGVMNTEAFF.

The genes are TRBV12-3 or TRBV12-4 and TRBJ2-1; TCRdb lists TRBD2, though no DNA is available to test this call. The CDR3 runs to 16 residues. The CDR3 sequence is CASRVSGRAYSNEQFF.

The chain employs TRBV7-9 and TRBJ2-7; as DNA is missing, the TRBD2 call by TCRdb cannot be tested. The CDR3 loop spans 16 amino acids. Germline V CDR1 and CDR2: SEHNR, FQNEAQ (reference sequence). CDR3: CASSPWGTSGFYEQYF.